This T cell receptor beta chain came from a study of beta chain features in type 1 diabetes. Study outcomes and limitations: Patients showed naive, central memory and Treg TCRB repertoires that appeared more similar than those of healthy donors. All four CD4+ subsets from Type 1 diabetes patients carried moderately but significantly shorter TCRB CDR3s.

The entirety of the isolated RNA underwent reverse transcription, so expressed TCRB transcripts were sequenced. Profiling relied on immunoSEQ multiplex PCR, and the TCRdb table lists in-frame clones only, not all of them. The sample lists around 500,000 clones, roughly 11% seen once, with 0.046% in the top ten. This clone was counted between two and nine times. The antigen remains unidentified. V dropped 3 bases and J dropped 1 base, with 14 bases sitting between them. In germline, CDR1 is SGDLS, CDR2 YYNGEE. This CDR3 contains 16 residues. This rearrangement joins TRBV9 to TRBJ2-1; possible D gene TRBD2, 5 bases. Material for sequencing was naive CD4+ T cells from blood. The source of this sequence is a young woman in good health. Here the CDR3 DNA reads TGTGCCAGCAGCGGGGGAGAAGGGCGGTCCTACAATGAGCAGTTCTTC. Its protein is CASSGGEGRSYNEQFF. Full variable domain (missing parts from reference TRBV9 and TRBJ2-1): DSGVTQTPKHLITATGQRVTLRCSPRSGDLSVYWYQQSLDQGLQFLIQYYNGEERAKGNILERFSAQQFPDLHSELNLSSLELGDSALYFCASSGGEGRSYNEQFFGPGTRLTVL.